This T cell receptor (beta chain) derives from a study of blood T cell repertoires in COVID-19. Turning to the study itself: Samples of COVID-19 (acute and convalescent) were obtained from the United States, Italy and Spain. T cells, B-cell-depleted T cells, or PBMCs provided the cDNA or gDNA that served as material.

Study processing details: Nucleated cell number was recorded as an estimate derived from reference gene primer amplification. Repertoires were generated with immunoSEQ multiplex PCR, while TCRdb's copy carries only in-frame clones and drops some. The V and J calls and the clone size are those of that table, but D and trimming were determined from the DNA. The sample has 130,000 to 150,000 clones; around 84% are singletons. Germline V gene sequence: CDR1 KGHSH, CDR2 LQKENI. The CDR3 runs 14 residues. V gave up 6 bases and J gave up 0 bases, with 10 bases separating them. This clone was detected only once.

This chain joins TRBV18 and TRBJ2-3, with no clear D. The sequenced sample consisted of peripheral blood. The TCR originated in a human donor in a cohort sampled during active COVID-19. CDR3 amino acids: CASSPSSSTDTQYF. In DNA, the CDR3 is TGTGCCAGCTCCCCATCATCCAGCACAGATACGCAGTATTTT.